The entry that follows covers one TCR beta chain sequence. No cognate antigen has been identified for it. There are no base qualities to consult, and no much larger clone falls within one base. PBMCs were isolated by Ficoll-Paque density gradient centrifugation. The sample originates from a study of T-cell memory formation after mild COVID-19 (dated by TCRdb to the early 2020s). Regarding the research as a whole: TCR sequence clusters from the two donors were found to be largely donor specific. Longitudinal TCRalpha and TCRbeta repertoire sequencing tracked T-cell clones expanding and contracting after mild COVID-19 in a couple of donors. Two young, previously healthy adult volunteers made up the cohort, one male and one female.

What the study reported, not specific to this receptor: Only two mild cases were covered in the study, and larger cohorts including severe cases with pre-infection samples were considered necessary. Clones that contracted from day 15 to 85 showed balanced CD4/CD8 phenotypes, whereas a second wave of clones that expanded from day 15 to 37 leaned towards CD4+. Contracting CD4+ clones appeared mostly in the CM and EM memory subsets, whereas CD8+ clones were enriched in EMRA. Whether the second-wave clones peaking on day 37 were SARS-CoV-2 specific was not confirmed. The detection of some responding clones in pre-infection memory suggests that pre-existing cross-reactive memory T cells joined the SARS-CoV-2 response.

The instrument given in TCRdb is Illumina NovaSeq 6000. cDNA libraries for TCRalpha and TCRbeta were prepared by 5'RACE using constant-segment primers, with sample barcodes and unique molecular identifiers added. Trizol reagent was used to extract RNA from every sample. Library amplification was performed in two PCR steps, and a second sample barcode and Illumina TruSeq adapters were introduced in the second step. Sequencing of libraries was performed on an Illumina NovaSeq with 2 x 150 bp paired-end reads. The paper's processing steps were these. With migec v1.2.7, reads were demultiplexed and then collapsed into UMI-guided consensus sequences. Using mixcr v2.1.11, the UMI consensuses were aligned to TRA and TRB V and J templates and assembled into clonotypes. Expanded or contracted clonotypes were those called significant by both edgeR and NoisET, with noise models trained on biological replicates. For edgeR calls, the thresholds were a false discovery rate-adjusted p below 0.01 and a log2 fold-change of 1. As an exploratory analysis of dynamics, max-normalized trajectories of the 1000 most abundant clonotypes were examined with PCA combined with hierarchical clustering. Each responding clone was given a CD4 or CD8 phenotype based on the CD4+ and CD8+ repertoires, which had been sequenced separately. TCRdb trimmed public reads at Q25 via fastp, called clones via MiXCR and kept in-frame beta chains. Rows with one shared CDR3 protein collapse into an entry with the most common genes and DNA. The V and J calls here are based on TCRdb, not the publication. Across this sample there are around 390,000 distinct CDR3 sequences, with about a sixth seen only once. The leading ten clones occupy around a fifth of the sample.

The germline V gene supplies CDR1 ENHRY and CDR2 SYGVKD. From the cysteine up to the phenylalanine, the CDR3 has a length of 12 residues. Left in the record is the CDR3 DNA by itself, 36 bases read in frame from the first base. Trimming takes 4 bases from V and 4 bases from J, and the germline ends sit 8 bases apart. Sequenced input: PBMCs or a T cell subset sorted from them (not recorded which). The chain joins TRBV10-3 to TRBJ2-7, with an unclear D gene assignment. This TCR came from a man between 18 and 29 years old who had mild COVID-19 (a few samples of this study predate the infection). The sample titles of this study are shuffled in the database, so cell type and time point are left out; the donor was told from shared clones. The CDR3 here reads CAISGYGYEQYF. The bases are TGTGCCATCAGTGGGTATGGGTACGAGCAGTACTTC.